The clone carrying this T cell receptor (beta chain) was found many times. The antigen is undetermined. This entry is derived from a study of T-cell memory formation after mild COVID-19. The 5'RACE method, run with constant-segment primers, produced TCR alpha and TCR beta cDNA libraries (carrying sample barcodes and UMIs). TCRdb re-analysed the 5' RACE reads in MiXCR, keeping a single row per CDR3 protein. Here the sample spans some 450,000 distinct CDR3 sequences, about a sixth being singletons. Trimming took 1 base from V and 7 from J, leaving 8 bases between them. CDR3 length: 13 amino acids. Germline V gene data show CDR1 as SGHTA and CDR2 as FQGNSA. Overall study results and limits: Pre-infection memory carried some responding clones, suggesting that cross-reactive memory joined. Contracting CD4+ clones lay largely in CM and EM, with CD8+ ones residing in EMRA. While clones contracting from day 15 to 85 were balanced between CD4 and CD8, later expanders leaned CD4+.

The rearrangement links TRBV7-2 to TRBJ2-1; D remains unclear. Sequenced sample: PBMCs or a T cell subset sorted from them (not recorded which). This TCR derives from a man younger than 35 who had mild COVID-19 (a few samples of this study predate the infection). Cell type and time point are not known. The CDR3 sequence is CASSLGRRNEQFF. For the CDR3, the DNA is TGTGCCAGCAGCTTAGGACGACGTAATGAGCAGTTCTTC. The full variable domain, in which reference TRBV7-2 and TRBJ2-1 provide the parts outside the CDR3, is GAGVSQSPSNKVTEKGKDVELRCDPISGHTALYWYRQSLGQGLEFLIYFQGNSAPDKSGLPSDRFSAERTGGSVSTLTIQRTQQEDSAVYLCASSLGRRNEQFFGPGTRLTVL.